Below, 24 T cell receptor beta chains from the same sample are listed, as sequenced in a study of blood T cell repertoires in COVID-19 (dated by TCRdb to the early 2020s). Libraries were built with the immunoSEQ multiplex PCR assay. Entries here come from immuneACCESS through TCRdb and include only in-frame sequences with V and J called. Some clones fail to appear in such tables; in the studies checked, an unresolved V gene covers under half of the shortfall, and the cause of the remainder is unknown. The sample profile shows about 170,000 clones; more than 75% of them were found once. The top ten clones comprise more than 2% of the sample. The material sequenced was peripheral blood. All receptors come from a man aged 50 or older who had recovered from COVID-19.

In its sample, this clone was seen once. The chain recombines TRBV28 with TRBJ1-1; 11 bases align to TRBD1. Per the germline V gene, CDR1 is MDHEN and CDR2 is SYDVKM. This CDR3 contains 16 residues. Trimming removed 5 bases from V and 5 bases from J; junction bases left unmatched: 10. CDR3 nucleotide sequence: TGTGCCAGCAGTCCCAGGACAGGGGGCTTACTTACTGAAGCTTTCTTT. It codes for CASSPRTGGLLTEAFF. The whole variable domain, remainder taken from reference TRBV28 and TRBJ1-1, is DVKVTQSSRYLVKRTGEKVFLECVQDMDHENMFWYRQDPGLGLRLIYFSYDVKMKEKGDIPEGYSVSREKKERFSLILESASTNQTSMYLCASSPRTGGLLTEAFFGQGTRLTVV.

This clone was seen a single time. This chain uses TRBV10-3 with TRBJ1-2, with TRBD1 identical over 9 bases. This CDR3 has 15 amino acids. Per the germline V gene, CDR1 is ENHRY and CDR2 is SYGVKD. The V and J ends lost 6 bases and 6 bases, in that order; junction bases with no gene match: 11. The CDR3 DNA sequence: TGTGCCATCAGGAAGGGCAGGGACAGGGAAGATGGCTACACCTTC. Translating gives CAIRKGRDREDGYTF.

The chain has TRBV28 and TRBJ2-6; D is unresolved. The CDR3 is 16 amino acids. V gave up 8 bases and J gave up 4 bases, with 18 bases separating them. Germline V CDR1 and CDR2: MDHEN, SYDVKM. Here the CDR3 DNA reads TGTGCCAGCGCACCCTTGACACTGATCGGGGCCAACGTCCTGACTTTC. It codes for CASAPLTLIGANVLTF.

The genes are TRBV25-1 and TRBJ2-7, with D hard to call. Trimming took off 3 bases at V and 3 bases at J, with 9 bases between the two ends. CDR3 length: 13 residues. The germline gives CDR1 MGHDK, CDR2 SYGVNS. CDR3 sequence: CASSDKSSYEQYF. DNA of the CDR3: TGTGCCAGCAGTGATAAAAGTAGCTACGAGCAGTACTTC.

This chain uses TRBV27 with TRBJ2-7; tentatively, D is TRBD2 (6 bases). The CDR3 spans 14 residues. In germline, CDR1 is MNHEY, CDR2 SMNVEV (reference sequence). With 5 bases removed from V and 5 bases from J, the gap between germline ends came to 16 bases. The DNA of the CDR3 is TGTGCCAGCAGTCGTGGGACTGCGGGAAACGAGCAGTACTTC. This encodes CASSRGTAGNEQYF.

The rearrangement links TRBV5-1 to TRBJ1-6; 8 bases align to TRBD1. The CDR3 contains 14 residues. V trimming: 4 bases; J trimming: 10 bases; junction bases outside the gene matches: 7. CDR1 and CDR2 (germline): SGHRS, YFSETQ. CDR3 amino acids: CASSRTGPRSPLHF. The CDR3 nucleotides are TGCGCCAGCAGCAGGACAGGGCCAAGATCACCCCTCCACTTT. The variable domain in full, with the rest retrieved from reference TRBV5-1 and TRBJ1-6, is KAGVTQTPRYLIKTRGQQVTLSCSPISGHRSVSWYQQTPGQGLQFLFEYFSETQRNKGNFPGRFSGRQFSNSRSEMNVSTLELGDSALYLCASSRTGPRSPLHFGNGTRLTVT.

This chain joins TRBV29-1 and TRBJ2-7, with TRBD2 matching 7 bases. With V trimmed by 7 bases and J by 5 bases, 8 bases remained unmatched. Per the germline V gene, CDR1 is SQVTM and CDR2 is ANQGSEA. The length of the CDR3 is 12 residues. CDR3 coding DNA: TGCAGCGCTCGGGGGGAGATCCACGAGCAGTACTTC. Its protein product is CSARGEIHEQYF.

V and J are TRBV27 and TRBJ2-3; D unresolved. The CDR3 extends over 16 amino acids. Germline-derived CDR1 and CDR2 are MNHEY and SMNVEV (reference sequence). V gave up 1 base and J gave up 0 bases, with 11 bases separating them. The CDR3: CASSLYWASSTDTQYF. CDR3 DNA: TGTGCCAGCAGTTTATACTGGGCCTCTAGCACAGATACGCAGTATTTT.

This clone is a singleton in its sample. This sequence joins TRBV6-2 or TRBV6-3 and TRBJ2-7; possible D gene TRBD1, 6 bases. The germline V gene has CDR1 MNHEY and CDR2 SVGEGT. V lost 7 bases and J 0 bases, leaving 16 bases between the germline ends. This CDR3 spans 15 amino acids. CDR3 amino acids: CASIPQGRSSYEQYF. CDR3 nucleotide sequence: TGTGCCAGCATCCCACAGGGCAGAAGCTCCTACGAGCAGTACTTC.

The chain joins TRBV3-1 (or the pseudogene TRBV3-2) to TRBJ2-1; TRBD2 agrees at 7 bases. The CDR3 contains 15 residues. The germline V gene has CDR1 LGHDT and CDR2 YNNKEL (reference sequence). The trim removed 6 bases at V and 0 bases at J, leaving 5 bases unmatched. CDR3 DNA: TGTGCCAGCAGTCCTACGGGGGGCTCCTACAATGAGCAGTTCTTC. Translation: CASSPTGGSYNEQFF.

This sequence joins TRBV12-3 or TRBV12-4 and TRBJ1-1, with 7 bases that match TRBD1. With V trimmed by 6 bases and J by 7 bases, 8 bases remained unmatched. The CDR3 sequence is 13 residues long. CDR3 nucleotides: TGTGCCAGCAGACAGGGGCTCAGGGGTGAAGCTTTCTTT. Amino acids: CASRQGLRGEAFF.

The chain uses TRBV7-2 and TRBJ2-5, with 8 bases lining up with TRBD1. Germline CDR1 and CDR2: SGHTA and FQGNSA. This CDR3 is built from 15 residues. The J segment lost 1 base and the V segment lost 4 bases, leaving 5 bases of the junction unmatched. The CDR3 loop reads CASSSGQGTQETQYF. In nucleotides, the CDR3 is TGTGCCAGCAGCTCCGGACAGGGTACCCAAGAGACCCAGTACTTC.

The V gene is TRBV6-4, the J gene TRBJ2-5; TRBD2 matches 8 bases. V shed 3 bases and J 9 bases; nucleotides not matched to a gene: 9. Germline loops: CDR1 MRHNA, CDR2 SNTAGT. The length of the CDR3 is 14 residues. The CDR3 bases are TGTGCCAGCAGTGATCGGGGGGGAGTCGCGGCCCAGTACTTC. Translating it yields CASSDRGGVAAQYF.

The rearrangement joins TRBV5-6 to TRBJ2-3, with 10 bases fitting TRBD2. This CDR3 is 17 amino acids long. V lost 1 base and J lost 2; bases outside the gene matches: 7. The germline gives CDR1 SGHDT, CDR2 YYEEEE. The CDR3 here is CASSLRGTSVTTDTQYF. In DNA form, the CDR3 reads TGTGCCAGCAGCTTGAGAGGGACTAGCGTCACCACAGATACGCAGTATTTT.

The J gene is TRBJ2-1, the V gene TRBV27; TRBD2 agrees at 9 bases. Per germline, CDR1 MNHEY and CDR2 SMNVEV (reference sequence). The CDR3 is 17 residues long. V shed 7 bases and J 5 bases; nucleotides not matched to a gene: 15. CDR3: CASNPRGRGGLDNEQFF. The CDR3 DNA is TGTGCCAGCAACCCTAGGGGGCGGGGGGGCCTTGACAATGAGCAGTTCTTC.

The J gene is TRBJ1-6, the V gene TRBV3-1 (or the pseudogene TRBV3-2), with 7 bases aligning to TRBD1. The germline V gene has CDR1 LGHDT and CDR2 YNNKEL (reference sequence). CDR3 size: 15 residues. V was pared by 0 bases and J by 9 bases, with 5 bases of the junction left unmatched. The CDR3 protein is CASSQEDRVASPLHF. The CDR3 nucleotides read TGTGCCAGCAGCCAAGAAGACAGGGTGGCTTCACCCCTCCACTTT.

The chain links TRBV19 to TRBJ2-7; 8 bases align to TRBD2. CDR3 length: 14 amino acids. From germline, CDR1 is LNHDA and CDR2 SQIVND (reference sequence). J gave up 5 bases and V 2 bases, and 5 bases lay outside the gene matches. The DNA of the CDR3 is TGTGCCAGTAGTATATCCGGGAGGGCGGACGAGCAGTACTTC. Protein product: CASSISGRADEQYF.

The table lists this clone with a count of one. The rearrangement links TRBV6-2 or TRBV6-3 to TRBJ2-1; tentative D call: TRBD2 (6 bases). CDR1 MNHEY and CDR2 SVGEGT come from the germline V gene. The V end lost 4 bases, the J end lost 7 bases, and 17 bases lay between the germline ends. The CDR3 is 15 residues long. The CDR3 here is CASSSGTAGGNEQFF. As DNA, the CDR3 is TGTGCCAGCAGTTCCGGGACTGCGGGCGGGAATGAGCAGTTCTTC.

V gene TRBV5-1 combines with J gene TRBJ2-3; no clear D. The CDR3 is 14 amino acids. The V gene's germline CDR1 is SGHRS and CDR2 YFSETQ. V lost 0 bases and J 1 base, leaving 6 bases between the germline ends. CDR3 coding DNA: TGCGCCAGCAGCTTGGAACAAGGCACAGATACGCAGTATTTT. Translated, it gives CASSLEQGTDTQYF.

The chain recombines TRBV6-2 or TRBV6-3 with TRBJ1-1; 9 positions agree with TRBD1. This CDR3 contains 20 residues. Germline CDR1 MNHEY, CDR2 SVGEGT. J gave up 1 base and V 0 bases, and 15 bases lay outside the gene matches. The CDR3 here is CASSYSYNTGGARWNTEAFF. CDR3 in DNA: TGTGCCAGCAGTTACTCGTACAACACAGGGGGCGCGAGGTGGAACACTGAAGCTTTCTTT.

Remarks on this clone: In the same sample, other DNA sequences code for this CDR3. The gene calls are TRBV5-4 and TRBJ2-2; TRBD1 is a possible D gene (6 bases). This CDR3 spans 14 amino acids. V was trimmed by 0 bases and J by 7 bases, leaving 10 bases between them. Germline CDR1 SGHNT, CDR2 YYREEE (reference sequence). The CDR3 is CASSLEQGNGELFF. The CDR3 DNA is TGTGCCAGCAGCTTGGAACAGGGAAACGGGGAGCTGTTTTTT.

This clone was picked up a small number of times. CDR3 protein: CASSLGANTEAFF. CDR3 DNA: TGTGCCAGCAGCTTAGGGGCGAACACTGAAGCTTTCTTT. The V gene is TRBV7-2, the J gene TRBJ1-1; unclear D gene. This CDR3 spans 13 amino acids. Germline V gene sequence: CDR1 SGHTA, CDR2 FQGNSA. Deletions cut 1 base from V and 1 base from J, with 4 bases between.

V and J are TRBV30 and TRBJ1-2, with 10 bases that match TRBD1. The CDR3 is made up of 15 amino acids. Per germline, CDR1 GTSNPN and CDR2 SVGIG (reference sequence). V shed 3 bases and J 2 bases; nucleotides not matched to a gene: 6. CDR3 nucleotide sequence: TGTGCCTGGAGGACCGGACAGGGGGGGAACTATGGCTACACCTTC. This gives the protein CAWRTGQGGNYGYTF.

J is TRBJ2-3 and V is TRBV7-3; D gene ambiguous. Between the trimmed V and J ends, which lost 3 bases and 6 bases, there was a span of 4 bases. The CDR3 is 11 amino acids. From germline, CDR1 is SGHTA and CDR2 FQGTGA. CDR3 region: CASSFGDTQYF. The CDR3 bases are TGTGCCAGCAGCTTCGGGGATACGCAGTATTTT.